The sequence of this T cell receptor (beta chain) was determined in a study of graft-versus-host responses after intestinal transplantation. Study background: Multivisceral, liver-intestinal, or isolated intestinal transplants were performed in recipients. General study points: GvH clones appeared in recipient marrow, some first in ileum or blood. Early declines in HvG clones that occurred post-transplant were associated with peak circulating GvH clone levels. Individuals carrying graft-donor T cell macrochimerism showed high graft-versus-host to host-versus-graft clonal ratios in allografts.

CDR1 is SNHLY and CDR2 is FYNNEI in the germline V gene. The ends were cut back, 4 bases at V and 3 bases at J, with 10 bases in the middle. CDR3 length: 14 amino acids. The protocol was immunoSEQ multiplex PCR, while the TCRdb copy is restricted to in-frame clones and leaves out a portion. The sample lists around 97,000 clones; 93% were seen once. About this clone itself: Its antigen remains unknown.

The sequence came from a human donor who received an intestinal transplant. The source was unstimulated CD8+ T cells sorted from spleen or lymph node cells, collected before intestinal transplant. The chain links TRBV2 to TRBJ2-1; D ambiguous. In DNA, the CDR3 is TGTGCCAGCAGTGTACCTGAGATCTACAATGAGCAGTTCTTC. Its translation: CASSVPEIYNEQFF.